A single sample is the source of the 21 T cell receptor beta chains below, sequenced in a study of T-cell reconstitution after alpha-beta-depleted transplantation in children. Preparation of the TCRbeta library used unique molecular identifiers. TCRdb processed the PCR reads anew with MiXCR; each CDR3 protein has one entry. The sample has a few hundred thousand distinct CDR3 sequences, about 9.4% seen once. This material consisted of PBMCs from the stem cell graft donor, taken from the stem cell graft. The receptor set was obtained from a human donor who donated a stem cell graft to a child with acute lymphoblastic leukemia.

This chain connects TRBV7-9 to TRBJ1-6; D is unclear. The CDR3 totals 15 residues. Germline V CDR1 and CDR2: SEHNR, FQNEAQ (reference sequence). V was cut by 1 base and J by 7 bases, with 11 bases left in between. In DNA, the CDR3 is TGTGCCAGCAGCTTAGATGCCGCCCGGAATTCACCCCTCCACTTT. As protein: CASSLDAARNSPLHF.

The chain has TRBV6-1 and TRBJ2-3; 9 nucleotides agree with TRBD2. V shed 6 bases, J shed 9 bases, and the junction held 19 bases outside the gene matches. This CDR3 spans 17 amino acids. Germline CDR1 and CDR2: MNHNS and SASEGT. The CDR3 DNA is TGTGCCAGCAGGGCCCCAGCGGGCCGGGGCGGGGGGGAAACGCAGTATTTT. As protein: CASRAPAGRGGGETQYF.

The V and J genes are TRBV4-3 and TRBJ2-7; D is unclear. The CDR3 loop spans 13 amino acids. V lost 0 bases and J 3 bases, leaving 6 bases between the germline ends. CDR1 and CDR2 (germline): LGHNA, YSLEER. CDR3 in DNA: TGCGCCAGCAGCCAAGATGCAGACTACGAGCAGTACTTC. Amino acid sequence: CASSQDADYEQYF.

At least ten counts were recorded for this clonotype. V is TRBV29-1 and J is TRBJ2-3; D is possibly TRBD2 (6 bases). Looked up from germline, CDR1 is SQVTM and CDR2 is ANQGSEA. With 7 bases removed from V and 2 bases from J, the gap between germline ends came to 13 bases. CDR3 length: 13 residues. CDR3 in amino acids: CSGGAGPTDTQYF. The DNA of the CDR3 is TGCAGCGGCGGGGCGGGTCCCACAGATACGCAGTATTTT.

The CDR3 region is CASSPELFLGNTIYF. The DNA for the CDR3 is TGTGCCAGCAGCCCCGAACTCTTTCTTGGAAACACCATATATTTT. V usage is TRBV7-2 and J usage is TRBJ1-3; D ambiguous. From germline, CDR1 is SGHTA and CDR2 FQGNSA. The CDR3 covers 15 residues. V was trimmed by 5 bases and J by 3 bases, leaving 14 bases between them.

This clonotype was detected only a few times. Here the CDR3 reads CASSQDLSGRAVYNEQFF. The CDR3 nucleotides are TGCGCCAGCAGCCAAGATCTAAGCGGGAGGGCCGTCTACAATGAGCAGTTCTTC. This chain links TRBV4-1 with TRBJ2-1, with TRBD2 matching 10 bases. CDR1 and CDR2 (germline): MGHRA, YSYEKL. Trimming at V came to 0 bases and at J to 3 bases, leaving 8 bases not matched to a gene. The CDR3 contains 18 residues.

This clonotype was seen a few times. The V call is TRBV20-1, the J call TRBJ2-7; D unresolved. The V gene lost 7 bases and the J gene lost 1 base, with 5 bases spanning the gap. The germline CDR1 and CDR2 sequences are DFQATT and SNEGSKA (reference sequence). CDR3 length: 10 residues. In DNA, the CDR3 is TGCAGTGTAGGTTCCTACGAGCAGTACTTC. It encodes CSVGSYEQYF.

This clonotype was detected a few times. The J gene is TRBJ2-7, the V gene TRBV20-1; TRBD1 matches 7 bases. The CDR3 sequence is 15 residues long. CDR1 is DFQATT, CDR2 SNEGSKA, per germline (reference sequence). V dropped 5 bases and J dropped 1; count of bases not matched to a gene: 11. The CDR3 sequence: CSAGTQGVPSYEQYF. CDR3 sequence (DNA): TGCAGTGCTGGGACCCAGGGGGTACCTTCCTACGAGCAGTACTTC.

Written as DNA, the CDR3 is TGTGCCAGCAGCTCGTCCGGGAGGGCCTCAGGTGAGCAGTTCTTC. This codes for CASSSSGRASGEQFF. The chain links TRBV7-9 to TRBJ2-1; TRBD2 matches at 8 bases. The CDR3 is made up of 15 amino acids. V was pared by 4 bases and J by 9 bases, with 11 bases of the junction left unmatched. Germline V gives CDR1 SEHNR, CDR2 FQNEAQ (reference sequence).

The chain joins TRBV20-1 to TRBJ2-3; no clear D. Germline values: CDR1 DFQATT, CDR2 SNEGSKA (reference sequence). V was shortened by 1 base and J by 1 base, with 12 bases between the two germline ends. The length of the CDR3 is 15 residues. The CDR3, as DNA: TGCAGTGCTAGAGCCAAGTTTCCCGGCACAGATACGCAGTATTTT. It yields the protein CSARAKFPGTDTQYF.

This clonotype came up a few times. The chain has TRBV4-2 and TRBJ2-7; no definite D call. Trimming cost V 4 bases and J 3 bases, with 22 bases left between them. The CDR3 extends over 17 amino acids. Germline assignment: CDR1 LGHNA and CDR2 YNFKEQ. The CDR3 loop is CASSPPSLDAGYYEQYF. The CDR3 DNA follows: TGTGCCAGCAGCCCCCCTTCCCTAGACGCAGGTTACTACGAGCAGTACTTC.

This clonotype was counted many times. Here the CDR3 DNA reads TGTGCCACCAACAGGGCTAGCACAGATACGCAGTATTTT. Translation: CATNRASTDTQYF. The chain recombines TRBV7-9 with TRBJ2-3; D is perhaps TRBD1 (6 bases). V shed 10 bases and J shed 0 bases, with 11 bases lying between them. Looked up from germline, CDR1 is SEHNR and CDR2 is FQNEAQ (reference sequence). CDR3 size: 13 residues. The full variable domain, with the rest looked up from reference TRBV7-9 and TRBJ2-3, is DTGVSQNPRHKITKRGQNVTFRCDPISEHNRLYWYRQTLGQGPEFLTYFQNEAQLEKSRLLSDRFSAERPKGSFSTLEIQRTEQGDSAMYLCATNRASTDTQYFGPGTRLTVL.

The chain couples TRBV6-5 to TRBJ2-3; the match to TRBD2 covers 11 bases. This CDR3 comprises 16 residues. V trimming: 4 bases; J trimming: 1 base; junction bases outside the gene matches: 4. The germline V gene has CDR1 MNHEY and CDR2 SVGAGI. The CDR3 DNA reads TGTGCCAGCAGTTCTACTAGCGGGAGTGGCACAGATACGCAGTATTTT. Translated: CASSSTSGSGTDTQYF.

The chain combines TRBV9 with TRBJ1-1; D unclear. V lost 3 bases, J lost 1 base, and 7 bases lay in between. This CDR3 comprises 13 residues. CDR1 is SGDLS and CDR2 is YYNGEE in the germline V gene. The CDR3 DNA reads as TGTGCCAGCAGCGATGCCAGGAACACTGAAGCTTTCTTT. Translating it yields CASSDARNTEAFF.

Many counts were recorded for this clonotype. V gene TRBV4-1 combines with J gene TRBJ1-2, with 7 bases aligning to TRBD1. Germline CDR1 and CDR2: MGHRA and YSYEKL. V lost 2 bases to trimming and J lost 4 bases; unmatched junction nucleotides: 7. CDR3 length: 15 residues. CDR3 in DNA: TGCGCCAGCAGCCAATCAGACAGGGACTTCTATGGCTACACCTTC. Residues: CASSQSDRDFYGYTF.

This clonotype was found many times. The chain carries TRBV7-9 and TRBJ2-7; D unresolved. The CDR3 extends over 13 amino acids. Germline V gene sequence: CDR1 SEHNR, CDR2 FQNEAQ (reference sequence). Trimming cost V 1 base and J 3 bases, with 7 bases left between them. DNA of the CDR3: TGTGCCAGCAGCTTAGTTCTGGGCTACGAGCAGTACTTC. Its protein product is CASSLVLGYEQYF.

J is TRBJ2-1 and V is TRBV20-1, with 12 bases that match TRBD2. The CDR3 consists of 13 residues. J was trimmed by 9 bases and V by 3 bases; bases with no gene match: 3. CDR1 is DFQATT and CDR2 is SNEGSKA in the germline V gene (reference sequence). In nucleotides, the CDR3 is TGCAGTGCTAGGCTAGCGGGAGGGGGTGAGCAGTTCTTC. Encoded protein: CSARLAGGGEQFF.

This clonotype was recorded at least ten times. The chain couples TRBV28 to TRBJ2-3; D is possibly TRBD2 (8 bases). Germline loops: CDR1 MDHEN, CDR2 SYDVKM. This CDR3 is 15 amino acids long. V dropped 11 bases and J dropped 2 bases, with 20 bases sitting between them. CDR3 DNA sequence: TGTGCCCTCAGGGGGGCGGGAGGTCCCACAGATACGCAGTATTTT. Protein: CALRGAGGPTDTQYF.

The V and J genes are TRBV29-1 and TRBJ1-1, with TRBD1 as a possible D gene (5 bases). Germline V gene sequence: CDR1 SQVTM, CDR2 ANQGSEA. Trimming took off 4 bases at V and 6 bases at J, with 24 bases between the two ends. The CDR3 consists of 16 residues. CDR3 in amino acids: CSVVPPGGPFRAEAFF. The CDR3 coding sequence is TGCAGCGTTGTCCCCCCCGGAGGGCCATTCAGGGCTGAAGCTTTCTTT.

There are a few counts of this clonotype. The chain employs TRBV5-1 and TRBJ2-1, with 8 positions matching TRBD1. This CDR3 region has 15 residues. CDR1 is SGHRS, CDR2 YFSETQ, per germline. Germline trimming cut 4 bases from V and 7 bases from J; bases unmatched to any gene: 10. In DNA form, the CDR3 reads TGCGCCAGCAGCGCCGTGACGACAGGGGTTAATGAGCAGTTCTTC. This encodes CASSAVTTGVNEQFF.

This clonotype was recorded a few times. V and J are TRBV7-2 and TRBJ2-3; D is undetermined. CDR3 length equals 14 residues. Germline V gene sequence: CDR1 SGHTA, CDR2 FQGNSA. The V and J ends lost 3 bases and 2 bases respectively, with 9 bases between them. The CDR3 loop reads CASSFSSNTDTQYF. In DNA form, the CDR3 reads TGTGCCAGCAGCTTCTCCTCAAACACAGATACGCAGTATTTT.